Sequencing of this T cell receptor (beta chain) was carried out in a study of lymphopenia after photon versus proton radiotherapy. CDR1 is SGDLS and CDR2 is YYNGEE in the germline V gene. This CDR3 has 15 amino acids. The V end was cut by 7 bases, the J end by 8 bases, with 19 bases between. Study observations and caveats: Post-nadir TCR diversity decline inversely tracked overall survival among those who died. Post-nadir diversity loss with photons came from oligoclonal expansion, particularly CD8+ Temra cells. Relative stability marked proton patients; photon patients lost diversity and naive cells.

On this clone itself: The antigen is undetermined.

TCRdb's copy holds only in-frame clones and misses some; the assay was immunoSEQ multiplex PCR. Seen here are approximately 80,000 clones, about 86% observed once, and the top ten hold over 1.1%. This receptor was identified in a man in his 60s with pancreatic cancer. The chain has TRBV9 and TRBJ1-6; maybe TRBD1 (5 bases). The starting material was peripheral blood, obtained from a patient treated with proton-based radiotherapy. For the CDR3, the DNA is TGTGCCAGCTCCCTGCATCCTGGGACGGATTCACCCCTCCACTTT. As protein: CASSLHPGTDSPLHF. The full variable domain, with the rest looked up from reference TRBV9 and TRBJ1-6, is DSGVTQTPKHLITATGQRVTLRCSPRSGDLSVYWYQQSLDQGLQFLIQYYNGEERAKGNILERFSAQQFPDLHSELNLSSLELGDSALYFCASSLHPGTDSPLHFGNGTRLTVT.